These T cell receptor beta chains were read from a single sample in a study of T cell responses to AZD1222 COVID-19 vaccine. Using immunoSEQ multiplex PCR, the repertoire was profiled, and TCRdb retains in-frame clones only, with some absent. The repertoire holds tens of thousands of clones, with roughly 90% as singletons. The sample in question was peripheral blood, obtained 28 days after the second AZD1222 dose. The receptors here all came from an adult who received the AZD1222 COVID-19 vaccine. CDR3s include the opening cysteine and the closing phenylalanine or tryptophan. The order of the fields is clone size, D gene, J gene, V gene, CDR3 protein, CDR3 DNA. A D gene is named only where the DNA matches it firmly. The size entry is marked missing in some rows and otherwise reads once, few, many or a size class.

clone size: few
D gene: NA
J gene: TRBJ1-3
V gene: TRBV21-1
CDR3 protein: CASSKVWVVDTIYF
CDR3 DNA: TGTGCCAGCAGCAAAGTTTGGGTAGTAGACACCATATATTTT

clone size: NA
D gene: NA
J gene: TRBJ1-5
V gene: TRBV21-1
CDR3 protein: CASSKSRCNQPQHF
CDR3 DNA: TGTGCCAGCAGCAAATCGCGGTGTAATCAGCCCCAGCATTTT

clone size: NA
D gene: TRBD2
J gene: TRBJ2-7
V gene: TRBV28
CDR3 protein: CASSLGGLANNEQYF
CDR3 DNA: TGTGCCAGCAGTTTAGGGGGACTAGCGAACAACGAGCAGTACTTC

clone size: NA
D gene: NA
J gene: TRBJ2-7
V gene: TRBV19
CDR3 protein: CASTPNRNSYEQYF
CDR3 DNA: TGTGCCAGTACCCCGAACAGGAACTCCTACGAGCAGTACTTC

clone size: NA
D gene: TRBD2
J gene: TRBJ2-3
V gene: TRBV3-1/TRBV3-2
CDR3 protein: CASSQVLAGPLTDTQYF
CDR3 DNA: TGTGCCAGCAGCCAAGTACTAGCGGGGCCTCTAACAGATACGCAGTATTTT

clone size: NA
D gene: NA
J gene: TRBJ1-1
V gene: TRBV19
CDR3 protein: CASSSGVGGNTEAFF
CDR3 DNA: TGTGCCAGTAGTTCGGGGGTGGGAGGGAACACTGAAGCTTTCTTT

clone size: NA
D gene: NA
J gene: TRBJ2-1
V gene: TRBV11-3
CDR3 protein: CASSLGGSVGNEQFF
CDR3 DNA: TGTGCCAGCAGCTTAGGAGGGTCGGTCGGGAATGAGCAGTTCTTC

clone size: NA
D gene: NA
J gene: TRBJ2-5
V gene: TRBV29-1
CDR3 protein: CSVEGFAGSVETQYF
CDR3 DNA: TGCAGCGTTGAAGGTTTCGCAGGGTCTGTAGAGACCCAGTACTTC

clone size: NA
D gene: TRBD1
J gene: TRBJ1-2
V gene: TRBV7-9
CDR3 protein: CASSSGQGVDYGYTF
CDR3 DNA: TGTGCCAGCAGCTCGGGACAGGGGGTGGACTATGGCTACACCTTC

clone size: NA
D gene: NA
J gene: TRBJ2-1
V gene: TRBV24-1
CDR3 protein: CATSDQSGSSYNEQFF
CDR3 DNA: TGTGCCACCAGTGACCAAAGCGGAAGCTCCTACAATGAGCAGTTCTTC

clone size: NA
D gene: TRBD1
J gene: TRBJ1-1
V gene: TRBV19
CDR3 protein: CASSGTGYTEAFF
CDR3 DNA: TGTGCCAGTAGTGGGACAGGGTACACTGAAGCTTTCTTT

clone size: NA
D gene: TRBD1
J gene: TRBJ1-4
V gene: TRBV27
CDR3 protein: CASSFQGGSNEKLFF
CDR3 DNA: TGTGCCAGCAGTTTCCAGGGGGGCAGTAATGAAAAACTGTTTTTT

clone size: NA
D gene: NA
J gene: TRBJ2-1
V gene: TRBV24-1
CDR3 protein: CATSDHGSIGNEQFF
CDR3 DNA: TGTGCCACCAGTGATCACGGGTCTATAGGGAATGAGCAGTTCTTC

clone size: NA
D gene: TRBD2
J gene: TRBJ2-3
V gene: TRBV5-1
CDR3 protein: CASSLWTSGRIGYGDTQYF
CDR3 DNA: TGCGCCAGCAGCTTGTGGACTAGCGGGAGGATCGGGTATGGAGATACGCAGTATTTT

clone size: NA
D gene: NA
J gene: TRBJ2-3
V gene: TRBV7-6
CDR3 protein: CASSLANPTDTQYF
CDR3 DNA: TGTGCCAGCAGCTTAGCTAATCCGACAGATACGCAGTATTTT

clone size: NA
D gene: NA
J gene: TRBJ1-2
V gene: TRBV12-3/TRBV12-4
CDR3 protein: CASSLNYGYTF
CDR3 DNA: TGTGCCAGCAGTTTAAACTATGGCTACACCTTC

clone size: NA
D gene: NA
J gene: TRBJ1-5
V gene: TRBV11-3
CDR3 protein: CASSLDPSQPQHF
CDR3 DNA: TGTGCCAGCAGCTTAGATCCCAGCCAGCCCCAGCATTTT

clone size: NA
D gene: TRBD1
J gene: TRBJ1-6
V gene: TRBV25-1
CDR3 protein: CASSEVAGTGNSPLHF
CDR3 DNA: TGTGCCAGCAGTGAAGTAGCCGGGACAGGGAATTCACCCCTCCACTTT

clone size: NA
D gene: TRBD2
J gene: TRBJ2-1
V gene: TRBV27
CDR3 protein: CASKGDSGSHSSEQFF
CDR3 DNA: TGTGCCAGCAAAGGGGATAGCGGGAGTCATTCGAGTGAGCAGTTCTTC

clone size: NA
D gene: NA
J gene: TRBJ2-7
V gene: TRBV15
CDR3 protein: CATSRGLGMAAYEQYF
CDR3 DNA: TGTGCCACCAGCAGGGGGCTTGGGATGGCGGCCTACGAGCAGTACTTC

clone size: NA
D gene: TRBD1
J gene: TRBJ1-2
V gene: TRBV6-5
CDR3 protein: CASSGRNRGGGYTF
CDR3 DNA: TGTGCCAGCAGCGGAAGGAACAGGGGTGGAGGCTACACCTTC

clone size: NA
D gene: NA
J gene: TRBJ1-2
V gene: TRBV5-1
CDR3 protein: CASRAGEIGGYTF
CDR3 DNA: TGCGCCAGCAGGGCAGGGGAGATCGGTGGCTACACCTTC

clone size: once
D gene: NA
J gene: TRBJ2-6
V gene: TRBV11-3
CDR3 protein: CASSLGRGPGANVLTF
CDR3 DNA: TGTGCCAGCAGCTTAGGTCGGGGACCTGGGGCCAACGTCCTGACTTTC

clone size: NA
D gene: TRBD2
J gene: TRBJ2-1
V gene: TRBV2
CDR3 protein: CASSEPGLAGSDEQFF
CDR3 DNA: TGTGCCAGCAGTGAACCCGGGCTAGCGGGAAGCGATGAGCAGTTCTTC

clone size: few
D gene: TRBD1
J gene: TRBJ2-1
V gene: TRBV7-2
CDR3 protein: CASSQGTDNEQFF
CDR3 DNA: TGTGCCAGCAGCCAGGGGACAGACAATGAGCAGTTCTTC

clone size: NA
D gene: NA
J gene: TRBJ1-1
V gene: TRBV7-9
CDR3 protein: CASSLGQSNTEAFF
CDR3 DNA: TGTGCCAGCAGCTTAGGACAGTCGAACACTGAAGCTTTCTTT

clone size: NA
D gene: TRBD2
J gene: TRBJ2-5
V gene: TRBV19
CDR3 protein: CASSISSSGGPLQETQYF
CDR3 DNA: TGTGCCAGTAGTATATCCTCTAGCGGGGGGCCCCTCCAAGAGACCCAGTACTTC

clone size: NA
D gene: TRBD1
J gene: TRBJ2-2
V gene: TRBV29-1
CDR3 protein: CSVVGQVNTGELFF
CDR3 DNA: TGCAGCGTTGTCGGACAGGTCAACACCGGGGAGCTGTTTTTT

clone size: NA
D gene: NA
J gene: TRBJ2-7
V gene: TRBV7-3
CDR3 protein: CASSPSGTGGYEQYF
CDR3 DNA: TGTGCCAGCAGCCCAAGCGGGACAGGAGGCTACGAGCAGTACTTC

clone size: NA
D gene: NA
J gene: TRBJ1-2
V gene: TRBV4-1
CDR3 protein: CASNGITGMDYGYTF
CDR3 DNA: TGCGCCAGCAACGGGATCACTGGAATGGACTATGGCTACACCTTC

clone size: NA
D gene: NA
J gene: TRBJ1-5
V gene: TRBV10-3
CDR3 protein: CAISGGAGNQPQHF
CDR3 DNA: TGTGCCATCAGTGGGGGGGCAGGCAATCAGCCCCAGCATTTT

clone size: NA
D gene: NA
J gene: TRBJ2-3
V gene: TRBV12-5
CDR3 protein: CASGFLLEGRNLSTDTQYF
CDR3 DNA: TGTGCTAGTGGTTTCCTACTTGAGGGTAGAAACCTAAGCACAGATACGCAGTATTTT

clone size: NA
D gene: NA
J gene: TRBJ1-2
V gene: TRBV5-6
CDR3 protein: CASSLGPGGAGYTF
CDR3 DNA: TGTGCCAGCAGCTTGGGCCCGGGGGGCGCTGGCTACACCTTC

clone size: NA
D gene: TRBD2
J gene: TRBJ2-1
V gene: TRBV7-2
CDR3 protein: CASSLSREARNEQFF
CDR3 DNA: TGTGCCAGCAGCTTGAGTCGGGAGGCGCGCAATGAGCAGTTCTTC

clone size: NA
D gene: TRBD2
J gene: TRBJ2-3
V gene: TRBV3-1/TRBV3-2
CDR3 protein: CASSSGGSADTQYF
CDR3 DNA: TGTGCCAGCAGCTCCGGGGGGAGCGCAGATACGCAGTATTTT

clone size: NA
D gene: NA
J gene: TRBJ2-3
V gene: TRBV7-9
CDR3 protein: CASSLAKDTQYF
CDR3 DNA: TGTGCCAGCAGCTTAGCGAAGGATACGCAGTATTTT

clone size: NA
D gene: NA
J gene: TRBJ1-1
V gene: TRBV6-6
CDR3 protein: CASSLQGGRPEAFF
CDR3 DNA: TGTGCCAGCAGTTTGCAGGGTGGAAGACCTGAAGCTTTCTTT

clone size: NA
D gene: NA
J gene: TRBJ2-3
V gene: TRBV7-9
CDR3 protein: CASTPRGADTQYF
CDR3 DNA: TGTGCCAGCACCCCGAGGGGAGCAGATACGCAGTATTTT

clone size: NA
D gene: NA
J gene: TRBJ1-1
V gene: TRBV6-4
CDR3 protein: CASSIQERGTEAFF
CDR3 DNA: TGTGCCAGCAGTATACAGGAGCGGGGCACTGAAGCTTTCTTT

clone size: NA
D gene: TRBD1
J gene: TRBJ1-2
V gene: TRBV6-5
CDR3 protein: CASSYSDRAYTF
CDR3 DNA: TGTGCCAGCAGTTACTCGGACAGGGCGTACACCTTC

clone size: NA
D gene: TRBD1
J gene: TRBJ2-2
V gene: TRBV7-9
CDR3 protein: CASSSQGSTGELFF
CDR3 DNA: TGTGCCAGCAGCTCACAGGGGAGCACCGGGGAGCTGTTTTTT

clone size: few
D gene: NA
J gene: TRBJ1-3
V gene: TRBV14
CDR3 protein: CASSQRGNTIYF
CDR3 DNA: TGTGCCAGCAGCCAACGTGGAAACACCATATATTTT

clone size: NA
D gene: NA
J gene: TRBJ1-1
V gene: TRBV18
CDR3 protein: CASNKGPNTEAFF
CDR3 DNA: TGTGCCAGCAACAAGGGGCCGAACACTGAAGCTTTCTTT

clone size: NA
D gene: NA
J gene: TRBJ2-1
V gene: TRBV6-5
CDR3 protein: CASTQTGPYNEQFF
CDR3 DNA: TGTGCCAGCACCCAAACGGGCCCCTACAATGAGCAGTTCTTC

clone size: NA
D gene: TRBD1
J gene: TRBJ2-7
V gene: TRBV28
CDR3 protein: CASSSRDREGEQYF
CDR3 DNA: TGTGCCAGCAGTTCCCGGGACAGGGAAGGCGAGCAGTACTTC

clone size: once
D gene: NA
J gene: TRBJ2-5
V gene: TRBV19
CDR3 protein: CARGLRQTARQETQYF
CDR3 DNA: TGTGCCAGGGGGCTGCGGCAAACAGCCAGACAAGAGACCCAGTACTTC

clone size: once
D gene: NA
J gene: TRBJ1-2
V gene: TRBV11-2
CDR3 protein: CASSPTTGWYGYTF
CDR3 DNA: TGTGCCAGCAGCCCTACGACGGGGTGGTATGGCTACACCTTC

clone size: NA
D gene: TRBD1
J gene: TRBJ2-7
V gene: TRBV11-2
CDR3 protein: CASSWDRGPEQYF
CDR3 DNA: TGTGCCAGCAGCTGGGACAGGGGGCCGGAGCAGTACTTC

clone size: NA
D gene: TRBD1
J gene: TRBJ2-7
V gene: TRBV7-2
CDR3 protein: CASSRDSSMGYEQYF
CDR3 DNA: TGTGCCAGCAGCCGGGACAGTTCGATGGGGTACGAGCAGTACTTC

clone size: NA
D gene: TRBD1
J gene: TRBJ2-1
V gene: TRBV6-5
CDR3 protein: CASSPEGGPYNEQFF
CDR3 DNA: TGTGCCAGCAGCCCAGAAGGGGGCCCCTACAATGAGCAGTTCTTC

clone size: NA
D gene: TRBD2
J gene: TRBJ2-7
V gene: TRBV10-2
CDR3 protein: CASSESGSIRGGEQYF
CDR3 DNA: TGCGCCAGCAGTGAGTCGGGTTCAATTCGGGGGGGCGAGCAGTACTTC

clone size: once
D gene: TRBD1
J gene: TRBJ2-4
V gene: TRBV4-1
CDR3 protein: CASSQEPGQGDKNIQYF
CDR3 DNA: TGCGCCAGCAGCCAGGAGCCGGGACAGGGTGACAAAAACATTCAGTACTTC

clone size: once
D gene: NA
J gene: TRBJ1-2
V gene: TRBV5-5
CDR3 protein: CASSLRTARMGYTF
CDR3 DNA: TGTGCCAGCAGCTTGAGGACAGCGAGAATGGGCTACACCTTC

clone size: NA
D gene: NA
J gene: TRBJ1-5
V gene: TRBV15
CDR3 protein: CATSRETGYSNQPQHF
CDR3 DNA: TGTGCCACCAGCAGGGAAACAGGGTATAGCAATCAGCCCCAGCATTTT

clone size: NA
D gene: NA
J gene: TRBJ1-2
V gene: TRBV6-4
CDR3 protein: CASRMTVNYGYTF
CDR3 DNA: TGTGCCAGCAGGATGACAGTGAACTATGGCTACACCTTC

clone size: NA
D gene: NA
J gene: TRBJ2-3
V gene: TRBV18
CDR3 protein: CASSRDVDSNTQYF
CDR3 DNA: TGTGCCAGCTCCCGCGACGTGGACTCGAATACGCAGTATTTT